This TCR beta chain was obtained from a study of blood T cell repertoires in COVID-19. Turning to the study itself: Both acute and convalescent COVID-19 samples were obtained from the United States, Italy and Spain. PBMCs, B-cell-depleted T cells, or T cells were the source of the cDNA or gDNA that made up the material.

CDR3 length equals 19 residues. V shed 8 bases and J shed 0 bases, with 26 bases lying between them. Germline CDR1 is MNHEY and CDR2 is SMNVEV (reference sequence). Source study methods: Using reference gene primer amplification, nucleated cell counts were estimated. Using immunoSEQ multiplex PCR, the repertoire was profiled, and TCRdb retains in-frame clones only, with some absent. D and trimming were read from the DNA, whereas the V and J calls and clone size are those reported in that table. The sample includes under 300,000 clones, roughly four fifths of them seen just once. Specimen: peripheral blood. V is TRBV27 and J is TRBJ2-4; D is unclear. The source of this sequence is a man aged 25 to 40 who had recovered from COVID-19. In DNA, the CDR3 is TGTGCCAGCCACTACCTTGACCTAATCGAGATCTTAGCCAAAAACATTCAGTACTTC. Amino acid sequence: CASHYLDLIEILAKNIQYF.